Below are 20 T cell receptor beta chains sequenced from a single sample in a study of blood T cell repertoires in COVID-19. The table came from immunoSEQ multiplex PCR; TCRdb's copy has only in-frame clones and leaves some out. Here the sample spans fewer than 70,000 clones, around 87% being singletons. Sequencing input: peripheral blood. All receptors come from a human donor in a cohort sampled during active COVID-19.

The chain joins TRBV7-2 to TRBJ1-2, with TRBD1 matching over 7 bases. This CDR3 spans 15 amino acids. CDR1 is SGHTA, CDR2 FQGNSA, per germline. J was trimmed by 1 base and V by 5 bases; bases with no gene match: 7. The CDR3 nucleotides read TGTGCCAGCAGCCTAGGGACAGTTGTTAACTATGGCTACACCTTC. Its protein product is CASSLGTVVNYGYTF.

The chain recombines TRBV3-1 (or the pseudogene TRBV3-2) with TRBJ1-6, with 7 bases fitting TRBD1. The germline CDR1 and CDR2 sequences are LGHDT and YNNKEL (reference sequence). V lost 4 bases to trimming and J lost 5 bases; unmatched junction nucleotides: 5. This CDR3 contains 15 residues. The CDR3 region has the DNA TGTGCCAGCAGCCCGGACCAGGGGGATAATTCACCCCTCCACTTT. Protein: CASSPDQGDNSPLHF.

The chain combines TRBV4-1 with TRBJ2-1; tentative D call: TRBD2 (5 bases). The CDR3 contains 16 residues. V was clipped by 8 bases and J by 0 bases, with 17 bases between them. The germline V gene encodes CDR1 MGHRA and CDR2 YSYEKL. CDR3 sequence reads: CASRAQFRGSYNEQFF. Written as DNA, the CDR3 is TGCGCCAGCCGCGCCCAGTTTCGGGGCTCCTACAATGAGCAGTTCTTC.

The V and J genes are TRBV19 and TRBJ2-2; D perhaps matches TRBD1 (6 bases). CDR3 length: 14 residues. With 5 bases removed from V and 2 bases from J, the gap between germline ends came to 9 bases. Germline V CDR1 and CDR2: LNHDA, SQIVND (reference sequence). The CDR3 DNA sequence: TGTGCCAGTAGTTGGGGACAAAACACCGGGGAGCTGTTTTTT. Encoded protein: CASSWGQNTGELFF.

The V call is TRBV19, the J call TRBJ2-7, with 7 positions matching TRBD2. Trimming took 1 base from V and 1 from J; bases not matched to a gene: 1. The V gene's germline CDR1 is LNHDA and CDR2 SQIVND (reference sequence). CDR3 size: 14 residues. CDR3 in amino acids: CASSIAGGSYEQYF. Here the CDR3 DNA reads TGTGCCAGTAGTATAGCGGGAGGATCCTACGAGCAGTACTTC.

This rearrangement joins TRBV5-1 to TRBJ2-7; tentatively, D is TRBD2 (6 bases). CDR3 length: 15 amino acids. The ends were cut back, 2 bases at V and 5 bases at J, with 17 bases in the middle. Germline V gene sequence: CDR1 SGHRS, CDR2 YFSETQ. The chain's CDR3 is CASSFSGGPRDEQYF. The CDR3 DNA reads TGCGCCAGCAGCTTCTCCGGAGGGCCTAGGGACGAGCAGTACTTC.

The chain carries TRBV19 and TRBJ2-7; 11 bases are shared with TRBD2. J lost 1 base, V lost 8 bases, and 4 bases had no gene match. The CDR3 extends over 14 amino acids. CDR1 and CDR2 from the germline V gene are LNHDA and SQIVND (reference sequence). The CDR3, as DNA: TGTGCCAGTGCCGGGACTAGCGGATCCTACGAGCAGTACTTC. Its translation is CASAGTSGSYEQYF.

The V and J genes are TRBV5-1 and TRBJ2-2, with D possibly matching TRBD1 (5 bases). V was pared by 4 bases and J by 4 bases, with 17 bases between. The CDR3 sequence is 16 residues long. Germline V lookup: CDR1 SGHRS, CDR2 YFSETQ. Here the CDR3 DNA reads TGCGCCAGCAGCCCTGGTGGGTTTGGGGCCACCGGGGAGCTGTTTTTT. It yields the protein CASSPGGFGATGELFF.

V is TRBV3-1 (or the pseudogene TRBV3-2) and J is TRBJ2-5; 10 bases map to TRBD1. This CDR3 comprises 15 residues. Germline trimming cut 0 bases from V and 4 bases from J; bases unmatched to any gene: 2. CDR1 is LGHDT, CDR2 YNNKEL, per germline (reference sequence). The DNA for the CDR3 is TGTGCCAGCAGCCAAGATTGGACAGGGGGAGAGACCCAGTACTTC. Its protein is CASSQDWTGGETQYF.

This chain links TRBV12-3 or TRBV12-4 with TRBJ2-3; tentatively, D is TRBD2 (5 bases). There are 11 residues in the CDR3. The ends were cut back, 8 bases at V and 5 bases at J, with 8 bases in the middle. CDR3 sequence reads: CASGRVDTQYF. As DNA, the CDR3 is TGTGCCAGCGGGAGAGTAGATACGCAGTATTTT.

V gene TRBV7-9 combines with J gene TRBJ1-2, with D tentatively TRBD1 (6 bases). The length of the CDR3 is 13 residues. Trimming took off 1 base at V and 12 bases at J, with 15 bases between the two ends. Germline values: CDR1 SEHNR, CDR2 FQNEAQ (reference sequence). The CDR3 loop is CASSLGTGRRDTF. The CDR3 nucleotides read TGTGCCAGCAGCTTAGGCACAGGGCGCAGGGACACCTTC.

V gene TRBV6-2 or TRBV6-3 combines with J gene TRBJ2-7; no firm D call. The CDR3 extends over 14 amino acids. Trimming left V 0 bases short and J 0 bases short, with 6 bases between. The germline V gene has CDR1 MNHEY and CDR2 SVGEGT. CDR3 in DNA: TGTGCCAGCAGTTACTCGCTATACTCCTACGAGCAGTACTTC. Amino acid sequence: CASSYSLYSYEQYF.

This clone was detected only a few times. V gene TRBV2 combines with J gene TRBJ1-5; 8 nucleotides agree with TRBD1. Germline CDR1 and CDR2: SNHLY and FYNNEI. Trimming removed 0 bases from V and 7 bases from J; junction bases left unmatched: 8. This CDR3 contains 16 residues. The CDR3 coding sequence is TGTGCCAGCAGTGAAGCGCGTCAGGGGGCAAACCAGCCCCAGCATTTT. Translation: CASSEARQGANQPQHF.

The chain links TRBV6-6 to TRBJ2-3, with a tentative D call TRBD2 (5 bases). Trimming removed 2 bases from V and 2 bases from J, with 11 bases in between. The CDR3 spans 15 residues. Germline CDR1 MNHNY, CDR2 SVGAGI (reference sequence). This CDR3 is CASSYLAGVTDTQYF. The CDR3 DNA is TGTGCCAGCAGTTACCTCGCGGGTGTCACAGATACGCAGTATTTT.

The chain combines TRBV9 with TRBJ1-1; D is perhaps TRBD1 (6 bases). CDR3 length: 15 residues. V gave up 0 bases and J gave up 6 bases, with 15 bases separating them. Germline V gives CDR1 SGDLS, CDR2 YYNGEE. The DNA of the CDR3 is TGTGCCAGCAGCGTAGCTGGCAGGGGTTCTTCTGAAGCTTTCTTT. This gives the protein CASSVAGRGSSEAFF.

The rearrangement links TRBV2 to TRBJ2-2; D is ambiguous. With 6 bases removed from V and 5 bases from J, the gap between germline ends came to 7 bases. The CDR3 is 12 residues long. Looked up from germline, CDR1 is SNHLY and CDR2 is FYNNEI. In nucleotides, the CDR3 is TGTGCCAGCAGATACACAACCGGGGAGCTGTTTTTT. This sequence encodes CASRYTTGELFF.

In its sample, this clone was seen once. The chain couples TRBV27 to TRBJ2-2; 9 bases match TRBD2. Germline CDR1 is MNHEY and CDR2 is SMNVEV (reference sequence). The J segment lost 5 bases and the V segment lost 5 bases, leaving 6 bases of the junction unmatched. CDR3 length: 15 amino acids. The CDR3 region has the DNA TGTGCCAGCAGTGCGGGACTAGCTTATACCGGGGAGCTGTTTTTT. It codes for CASSAGLAYTGELFF.

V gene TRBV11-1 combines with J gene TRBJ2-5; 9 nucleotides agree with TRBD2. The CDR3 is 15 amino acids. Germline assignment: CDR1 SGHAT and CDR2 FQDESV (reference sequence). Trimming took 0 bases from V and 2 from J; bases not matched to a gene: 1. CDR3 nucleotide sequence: TGTGCCAGCAGCTTAGCGGCGGGGGGGCAAGAGACCCAGTACTTC. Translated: CASSLAAGGQETQYF.

CDR3 sequence (DNA): TGTGCCAGTGCGGGGGGGCCTAATTCACCCCTCCACTTT. It is translated as CASAGGPNSPLHF. The chain links TRBV6-5 to TRBJ1-6; TRBD1 is a possible D gene (6 bases). The CDR3 is 13 residues long. The V gene lost 9 bases and the J gene lost 6 bases, with 12 bases spanning the gap. The germline gives CDR1 MNHEY, CDR2 SVGAGI.

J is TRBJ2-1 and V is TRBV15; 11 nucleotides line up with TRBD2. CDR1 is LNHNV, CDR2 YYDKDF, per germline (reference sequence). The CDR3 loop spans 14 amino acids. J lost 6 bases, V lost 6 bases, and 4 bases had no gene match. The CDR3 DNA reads TGTGCCACCAGGACCGGGACTAGCGGCAATGAGCAGTTCTTC. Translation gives CATRTGTSGNEQFF.